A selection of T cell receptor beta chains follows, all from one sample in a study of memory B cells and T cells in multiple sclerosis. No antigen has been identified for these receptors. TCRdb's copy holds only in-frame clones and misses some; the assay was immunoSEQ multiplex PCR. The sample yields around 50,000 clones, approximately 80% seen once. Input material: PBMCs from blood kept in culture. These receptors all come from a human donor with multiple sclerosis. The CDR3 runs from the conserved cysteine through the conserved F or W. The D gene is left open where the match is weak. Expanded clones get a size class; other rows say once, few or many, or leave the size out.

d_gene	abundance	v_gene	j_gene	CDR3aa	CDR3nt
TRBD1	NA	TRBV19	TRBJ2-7	CATSDRAHEQYF	TGTGCCACCTCGGACAGGGCCCACGAGCAGTACTTC
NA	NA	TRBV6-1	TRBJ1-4	CASSPFATNEKLFF	TGTGCCAGCAGTCCCTTTGCAACTAATGAAAAACTGTTTTTT
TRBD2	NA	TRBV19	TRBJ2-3	CASSSQGLAPDTQYF	TGTGCCAGTAGTTCACAAGGACTAGCTCCAGATACGCAGTATTTT
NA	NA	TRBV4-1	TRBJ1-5	CASSQVYRNNQPQHF	TGCGCCAGCAGCCAAGTTTACAGAAACAATCAGCCCCAGCATTTT
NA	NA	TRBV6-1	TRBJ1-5	CASSELYSRRGGLLYSNQPQHF	TGTGCCAGCAGTGAATTATACTCACGAAGGGGGGGGCTCCTCTATAGCAATCAGCCCCAGCATTTT
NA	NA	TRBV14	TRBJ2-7	CASSQESHRGGIYEQYF	TGTGCCAGCAGCCAAGAGAGCCACAGGGGAGGAATATACGAGCAGTACTTC
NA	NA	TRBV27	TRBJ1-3	CASRSGRGSGNTIYF	TGTGCCAGCAGATCGGGACGGGGCTCTGGAAACACCATATATTTT
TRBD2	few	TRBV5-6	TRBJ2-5	CASSPGLAGGPGETQYF	TGTGCCAGCAGCCCAGGACTAGCGGGGGGGCCCGGAGAGACCCAGTACTTC
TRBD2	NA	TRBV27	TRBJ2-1	CASSLSPWVAGMVNEQFF	TGTGCCAGCAGTTTATCCCCCTGGGTAGCGGGGATGGTGAATGAGCAGTTCTTC
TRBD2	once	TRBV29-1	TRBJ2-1	CSVTSSDEQFF	TGCAGCGTGACTAGCAGCGATGAGCAGTTCTTC
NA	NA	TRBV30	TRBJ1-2	CAWSRLVQTYGYTF	TGTGCCTGGAGTCGGTTGGTACAGACCTATGGCTACACCTTC
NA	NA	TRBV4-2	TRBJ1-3	CASSQGITGLNSGNTIYF	TGTGCCAGCAGCCAAGGTATCACAGGACTCAACTCTGGAAACACCATATATTTT
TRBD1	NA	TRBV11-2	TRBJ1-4	CASGWDSLTFATNEKLFF	TGTGCCAGCGGATGGGACAGCCTAACCTTTGCAACTAATGAAAAACTGTTTTTT
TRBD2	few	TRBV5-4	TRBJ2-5	CASSFGGGAGETQYF	TGTGCCAGCAGCTTTGGCGGGGGGGCCGGGGAGACCCAGTACTTC
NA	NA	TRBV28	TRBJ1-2	CASSFRSGYGYTF	TGTGCCAGCAGTTTCAGGTCGGGCTATGGCTACACCTTC
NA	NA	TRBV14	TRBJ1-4	CASSQAGGVGEKLFF	TGTGCCAGCAGCCAAGCGGGGGGTGTCGGTGAAAAACTGTTTTTT
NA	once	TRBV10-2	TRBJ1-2	CASSEIGGDGYTF	TGCGCCAGCAGTGAGATAGGGGGAGATGGCTACACCTTC
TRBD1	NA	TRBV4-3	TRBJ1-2	CASSQDYGTGFYGYTF	TGCGCCAGCAGCCAAGATTACGGGACAGGATTCTATGGCTACACCTTC
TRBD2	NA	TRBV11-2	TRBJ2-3	CASSLVGGADTQYF	TGTGCCAGCAGCTTAGTTGGGGGGGCAGATACGCAGTATTTT
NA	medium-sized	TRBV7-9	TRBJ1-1	CASSLGGDTEAFF	TGTGCCAGCAGCTTGGGGGGTGACACTGAAGCTTTCTTT
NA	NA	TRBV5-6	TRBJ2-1	CASSLAGDEQFF	TGTGCCAGCAGCTTGGCCGGAGATGAGCAGTTCTTC
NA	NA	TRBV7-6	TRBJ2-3	CASSSQQGLTTDTQYF	TGTGCCAGCAGCTCACAACAGGGCCTAACGACAGATACGCAGTATTTT
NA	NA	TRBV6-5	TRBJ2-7	CASSFESSTYEQYF	TGTGCCAGCAGTTTCGAAAGTTCTACCTACGAGCAGTACTTC
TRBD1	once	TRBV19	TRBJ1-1	CASSIDGQGFEAFF	TGTGCCAGTAGTATAGACGGACAGGGTTTTGAAGCTTTCTTT
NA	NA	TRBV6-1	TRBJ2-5	CASSELPGAGKETQYF	TGTGCCAGCAGTGAGTTACCGGGGGCGGGGAAAGAGACCCAGTACTTC
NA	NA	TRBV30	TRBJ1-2	CAWTGLPSGYTF	TGTGCCTGGACGGGCCTCCCATCAGGCTACACCTTC
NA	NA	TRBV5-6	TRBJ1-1	CASQRRQGVTEAFF	TGTGCCAGCCAACGCCGACAAGGAGTAACTGAAGCTTTCTTT
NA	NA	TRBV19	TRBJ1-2	CASSILDFNYGYTF	TGTGCCAGTAGTATTTTGGACTTTAACTATGGCTACACCTTC
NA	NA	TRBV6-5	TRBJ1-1	CASSPTATEAFF	TGTGCCAGCAGCCCGACAGCAACTGAAGCTTTCTTT
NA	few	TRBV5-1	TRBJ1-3	CASSPASGNTIYF	TGCGCCAGCAGCCCAGCCTCTGGAAACACCATATATTTT
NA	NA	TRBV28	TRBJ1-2	CASSTANYGYTF	TGTGCCAGCAGTACCGCCAACTATGGCTACACCTTC
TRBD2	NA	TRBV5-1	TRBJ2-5	CASSLIGSGGQETQYF	TGCGCCAGCAGCTTGATAGGTAGCGGGGGCCAAGAGACCCAGTACTTC
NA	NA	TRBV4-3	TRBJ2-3	CASSPPGPGATDTQYF	TGCGCCAGCAGCCCTCCGGGCCCAGGGGCCACAGATACGCAGTATTTT
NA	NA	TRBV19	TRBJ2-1	CASRELGDDEQFF	TGTGCCTCCCGGGAGCTCGGGGACGATGAGCAGTTCTTC
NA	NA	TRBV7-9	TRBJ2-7	CASSHRTGNHEQYF	TGTGCCAGCAGCCACCGAACAGGGAACCACGAGCAGTACTTC
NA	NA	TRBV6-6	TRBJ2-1	CAINQVSSLNEQFF	TGTGCCATCAACCAGGTGTCTTCCCTCAATGAGCAGTTCTTC
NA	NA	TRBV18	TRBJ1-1	CASSGRDGNTEAFF	TGTGCCAGCTCAGGTAGGGACGGGAACACTGAAGCTTTCTTT
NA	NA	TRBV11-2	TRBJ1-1	CASSLEGTAFF	TGTGCCAGCAGCTTAGAAGGGACGGCTTTCTTT
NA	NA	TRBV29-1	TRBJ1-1	CSVEKNTEAFF	TGCAGCGTTGAGAAGAACACTGAAGCTTTCTTT
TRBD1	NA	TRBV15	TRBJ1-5	CATSRIRDRVNQPQHF	TGTGCCACCAGCAGAATTAGGGACAGGGTTAATCAGCCCCAGCATTTT
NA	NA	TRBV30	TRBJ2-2	CAWRTLNTGELFF	TGTGCCTGGAGGACATTGAACACCGGGGAGCTGTTTTTT
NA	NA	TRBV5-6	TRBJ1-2	CASSLTGYGYTF	TGTGCCAGCAGCTTGACAGGCTATGGCTACACCTTC
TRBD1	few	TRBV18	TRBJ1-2	CASSPGQEFYGYTF	TGTGCCAGCTCACCCGGACAGGAATTCTATGGCTACACCTTC
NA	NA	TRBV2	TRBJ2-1	CACTTGPEVYNEQFF	TGTGCCTGTACGACCGGGCCCGAGGTTTACAATGAGCAGTTCTTC
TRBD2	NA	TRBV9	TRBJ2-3	CASSAGLAGTTDTQYF	TGTGCCAGCAGCGCCGGACTAGCGGGGACCACAGATACGCAGTATTTT
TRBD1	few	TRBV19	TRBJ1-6	CASSRGQGGSPLHF	TGTGCCAGTAGTAGAGGACAGGGAGGCTCACCCCTCCACTTT
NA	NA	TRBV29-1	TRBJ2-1	CSMGRTWGNEQFF	TGCAGCATGGGACGGACCTGGGGGAATGAGCAGTTCTTC
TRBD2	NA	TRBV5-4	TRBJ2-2	CASSTPGGVSGELFF	TGTGCCAGCAGCACGCCCGGGGGGGTCAGCGGGGAGCTGTTTTTT
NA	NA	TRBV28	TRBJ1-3	CASSAPGSGNTIYF	TGTGCCAGCAGTGCTCCGGGGTCCGGAAACACCATATATTTT
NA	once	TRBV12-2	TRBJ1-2	CAIRGGQGPHGYTF	TGTGCAATTCGAGGGGGACAGGGGCCTCATGGCTACACCTTC
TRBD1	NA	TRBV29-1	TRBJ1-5	CSVGDRGNQPQHF	TGCAGCGTCGGGGACAGGGGCAATCAGCCCCAGCATTTT
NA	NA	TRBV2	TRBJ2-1	CASSFQGADNEQFF	TGTGCCAGCTCTTTCCAGGGTGCGGACAATGAGCAGTTCTTC